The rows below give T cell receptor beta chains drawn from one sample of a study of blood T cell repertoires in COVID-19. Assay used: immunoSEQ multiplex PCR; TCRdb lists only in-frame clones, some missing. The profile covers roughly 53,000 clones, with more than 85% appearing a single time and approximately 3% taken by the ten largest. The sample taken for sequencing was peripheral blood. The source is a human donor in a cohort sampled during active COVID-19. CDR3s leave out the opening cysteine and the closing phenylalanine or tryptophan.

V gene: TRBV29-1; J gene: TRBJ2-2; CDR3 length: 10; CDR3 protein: SVEDEGRELF
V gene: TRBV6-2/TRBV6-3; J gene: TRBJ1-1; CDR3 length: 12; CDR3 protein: ASSYEGGGTEAF
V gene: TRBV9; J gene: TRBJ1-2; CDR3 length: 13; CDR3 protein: ASSVDDGTVNGYT
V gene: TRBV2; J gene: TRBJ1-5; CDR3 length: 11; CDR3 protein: ASSEGNNQPQH
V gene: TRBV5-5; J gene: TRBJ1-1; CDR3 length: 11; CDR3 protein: ASKSGQVGEAF
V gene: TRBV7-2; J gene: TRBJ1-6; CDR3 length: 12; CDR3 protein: ASSPPQRGSPLH
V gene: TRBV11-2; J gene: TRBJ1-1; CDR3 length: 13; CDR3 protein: ASSSQGQGGAEAF
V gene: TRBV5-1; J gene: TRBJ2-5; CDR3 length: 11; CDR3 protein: ASSLGSRETQY
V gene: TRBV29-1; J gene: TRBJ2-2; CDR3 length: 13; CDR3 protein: SVGWDRKNTGELF
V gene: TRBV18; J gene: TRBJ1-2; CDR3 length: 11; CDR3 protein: ASSPDSGGDYT
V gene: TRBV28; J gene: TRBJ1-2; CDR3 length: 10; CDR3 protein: ASSFRAYGYT
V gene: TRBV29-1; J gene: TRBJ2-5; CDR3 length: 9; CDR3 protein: SVAFQETQY
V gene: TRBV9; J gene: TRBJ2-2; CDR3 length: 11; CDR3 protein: ASSVAVSGELF
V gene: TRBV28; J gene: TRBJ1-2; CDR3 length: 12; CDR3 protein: ASSPTDIFYGYT
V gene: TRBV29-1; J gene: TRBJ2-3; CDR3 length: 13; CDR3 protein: SAVGTSGRSDTQY
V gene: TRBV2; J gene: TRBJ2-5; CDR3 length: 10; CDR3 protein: ASSPRVETQY
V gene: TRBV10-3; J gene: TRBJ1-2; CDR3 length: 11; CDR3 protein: AAAEGPKRGYT
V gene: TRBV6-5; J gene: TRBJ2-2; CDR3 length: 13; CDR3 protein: AGQTGGDYTGELF
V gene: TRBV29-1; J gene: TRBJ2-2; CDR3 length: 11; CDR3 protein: SVEEQGTGELF
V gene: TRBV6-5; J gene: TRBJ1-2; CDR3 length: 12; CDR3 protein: ASSYRQGSHGYT
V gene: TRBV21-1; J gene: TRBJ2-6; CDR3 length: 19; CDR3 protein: ASMSPEAGRPLQKGANVLT
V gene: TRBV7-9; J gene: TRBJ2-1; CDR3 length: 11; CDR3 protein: ASSLSTTVEQF
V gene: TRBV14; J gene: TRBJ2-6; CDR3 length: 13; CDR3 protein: ASSLAIAGANVLT
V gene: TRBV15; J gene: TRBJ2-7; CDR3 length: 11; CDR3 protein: ATSKGLSYEQY
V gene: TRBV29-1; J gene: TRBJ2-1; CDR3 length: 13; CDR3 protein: SVGPVAGVTNEQF
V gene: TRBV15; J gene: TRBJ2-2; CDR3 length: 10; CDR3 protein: ATPDNTGELF
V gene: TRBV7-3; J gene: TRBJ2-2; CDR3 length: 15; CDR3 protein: ASSPAGRTPYTGELF
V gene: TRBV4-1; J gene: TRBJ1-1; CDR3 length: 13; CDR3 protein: ASSQVPTGNTEAF
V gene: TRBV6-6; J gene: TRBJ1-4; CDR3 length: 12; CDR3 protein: ASSYRQGTEKLF
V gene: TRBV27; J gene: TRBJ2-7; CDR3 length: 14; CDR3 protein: ASTSSTSGSSYEQY
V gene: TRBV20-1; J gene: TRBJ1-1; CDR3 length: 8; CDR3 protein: RLRGTEAF
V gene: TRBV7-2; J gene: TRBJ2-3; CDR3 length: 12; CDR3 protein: ASSQRKRTDTQY
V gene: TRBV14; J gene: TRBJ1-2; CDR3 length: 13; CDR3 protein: ASSQSKGTSSGYT
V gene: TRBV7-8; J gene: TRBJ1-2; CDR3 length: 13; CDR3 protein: ASSMTSPRVYGYT
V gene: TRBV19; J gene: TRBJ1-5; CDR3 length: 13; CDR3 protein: ASSGGTDSNQPQH
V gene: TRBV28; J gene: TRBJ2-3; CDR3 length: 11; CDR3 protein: ASSPPRGLLGY
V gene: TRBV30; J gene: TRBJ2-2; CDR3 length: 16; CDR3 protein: ASTPLTFGGVDTGELF
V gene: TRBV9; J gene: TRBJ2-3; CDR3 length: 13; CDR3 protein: ASSVEFGGTDTQY
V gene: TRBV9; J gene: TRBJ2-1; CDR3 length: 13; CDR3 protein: ASSLIAGGLDEQF
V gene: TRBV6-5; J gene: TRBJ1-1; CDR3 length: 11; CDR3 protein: ASRDILNTEAF
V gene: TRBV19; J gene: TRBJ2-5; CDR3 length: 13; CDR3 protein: ASSLHVGVQETQY
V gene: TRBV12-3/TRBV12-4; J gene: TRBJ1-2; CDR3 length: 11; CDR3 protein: ASSLQGGHGYT
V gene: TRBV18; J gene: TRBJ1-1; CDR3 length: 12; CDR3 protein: ASSPPLRNTEAF
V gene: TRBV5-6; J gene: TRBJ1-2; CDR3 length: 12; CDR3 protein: ASSSAGSNYGYT
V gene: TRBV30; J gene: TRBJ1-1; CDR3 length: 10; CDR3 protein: AWGAVNTEAF
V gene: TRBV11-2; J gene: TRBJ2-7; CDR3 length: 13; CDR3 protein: ASSLRQGAIPEQY
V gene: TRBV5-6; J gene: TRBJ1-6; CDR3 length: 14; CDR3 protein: ASSLDRLTYNSPLH
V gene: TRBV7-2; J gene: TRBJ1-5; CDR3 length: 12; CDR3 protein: ASSPAGGNQPQH
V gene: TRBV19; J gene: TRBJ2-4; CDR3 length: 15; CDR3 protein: ASSIAHFGGAKNIQY
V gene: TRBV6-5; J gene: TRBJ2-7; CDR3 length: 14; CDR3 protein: ASSYSSGASGSEQY
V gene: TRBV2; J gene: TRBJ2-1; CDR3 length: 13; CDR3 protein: ATTPRGGGYNEQF
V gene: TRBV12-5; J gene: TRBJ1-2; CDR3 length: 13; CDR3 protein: ASGRSGGAHYGYT
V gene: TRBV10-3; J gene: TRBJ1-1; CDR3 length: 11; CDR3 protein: AISESQVLEAF
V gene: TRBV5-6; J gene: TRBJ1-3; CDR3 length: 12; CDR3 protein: ASSFRSSGNTIY
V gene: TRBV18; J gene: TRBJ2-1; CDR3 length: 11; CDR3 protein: ASGRDLSNEQF